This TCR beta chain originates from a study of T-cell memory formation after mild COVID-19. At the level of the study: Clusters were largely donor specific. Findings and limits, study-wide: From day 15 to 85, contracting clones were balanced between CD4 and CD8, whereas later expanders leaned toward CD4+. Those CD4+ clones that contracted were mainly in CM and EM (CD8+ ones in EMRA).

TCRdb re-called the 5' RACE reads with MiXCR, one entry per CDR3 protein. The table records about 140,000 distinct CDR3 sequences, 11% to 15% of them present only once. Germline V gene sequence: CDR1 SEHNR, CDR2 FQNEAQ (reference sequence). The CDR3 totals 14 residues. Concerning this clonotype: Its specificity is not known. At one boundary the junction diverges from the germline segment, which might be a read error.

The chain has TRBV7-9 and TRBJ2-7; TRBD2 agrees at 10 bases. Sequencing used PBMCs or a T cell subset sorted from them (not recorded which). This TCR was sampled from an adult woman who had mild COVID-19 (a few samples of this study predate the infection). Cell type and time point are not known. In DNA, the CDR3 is TGTGCCAGCAGCCTAGCGGGAGTCTTCTACGAGCAGTACTTC. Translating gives CASSLAGVFYEQYF. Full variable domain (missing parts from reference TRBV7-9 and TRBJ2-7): DTGVSQNPRHKITKRGQNVTFRCDPISEHNRLYWYRQTLGQGPEFLTYFQNEAQLEKSRLLSDRFSAERPKGSFSTLEIQRTEQGDSAMYLCASSLAGVFYEQYFGPGTRLTVT.